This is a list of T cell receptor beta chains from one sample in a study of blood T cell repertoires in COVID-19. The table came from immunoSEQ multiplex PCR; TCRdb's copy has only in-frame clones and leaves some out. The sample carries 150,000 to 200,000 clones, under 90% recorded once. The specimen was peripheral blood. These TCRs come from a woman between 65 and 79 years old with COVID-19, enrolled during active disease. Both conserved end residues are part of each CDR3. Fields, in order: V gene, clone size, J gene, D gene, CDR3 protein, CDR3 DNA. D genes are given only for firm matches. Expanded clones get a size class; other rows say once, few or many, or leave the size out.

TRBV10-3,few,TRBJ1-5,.,CAIKGEGNQPQHF,TGTGCCATCAAAGGGGAGGGCAATCAGCCCCAGCATTTT
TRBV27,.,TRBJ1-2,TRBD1,CASSIGQGRVDGYTF,TGTGCCAGCAGTATAGGACAGGGAAGGGTGGATGGCTACACCTTC
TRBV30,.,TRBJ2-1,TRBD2,CAWSVARTSGTYNEQFF,TGTGCCTGGAGTGTAGCCCGGACTAGCGGGACCTACAATGAGCAGTTCTTC
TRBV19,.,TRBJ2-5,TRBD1,CASSRGPGQGTRETQYF,TGTGCCAGTAGTAGGGGCCCGGGACAGGGCACTCGAGAGACCCAGTACTTC
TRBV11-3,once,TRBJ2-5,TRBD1,CASSLGSTGDQETQYF,TGTGCCAGCAGCTTAGGGAGTACAGGGGACCAAGAGACCCAGTACTTC
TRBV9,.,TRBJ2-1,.,CASSPGYDRAYNEQFF,TGTGCCAGCAGCCCCGGTTACGACAGAGCTTACAATGAGCAGTTCTTC
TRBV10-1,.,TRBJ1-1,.,CASTPRGGTEAFF,TGCGCCAGCACCCCGCGGGGTGGCACTGAAGCTTTCTTT
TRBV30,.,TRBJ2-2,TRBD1,CAWSRRVGTGDTGELFF,TGTGCCTGGAGTAGAAGGGTTGGGACAGGGGACACCGGGGAGCTGTTTTTT
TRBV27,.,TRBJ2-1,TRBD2,CASSYPRGTSGSNEQFF,TGTGCCAGCAGTTATCCCCGCGGGACTAGCGGGAGCAATGAGCAGTTCTTC
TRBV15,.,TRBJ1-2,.,CATSPRGNYGYTF,TGTGCCACCAGCCCCAGGGGTAACTATGGCTACACCTTC
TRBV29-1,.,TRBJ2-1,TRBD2,CSSKSGGFYNEQFF,TGCAGCTCGAAGAGCGGGGGTTTCTACAATGAGCAGTTCTTC
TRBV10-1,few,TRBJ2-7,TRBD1,CASSGGQDDYEQYF,TGCGCCAGCAGTGGGGGACAGGATGACTACGAGCAGTACTTC
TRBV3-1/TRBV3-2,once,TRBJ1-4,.,CASSQDTGANEKLFF,TGTGCCAGCAGCCAAGATACGGGGGCTAATGAAAAACTGTTTTTT
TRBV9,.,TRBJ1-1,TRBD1,CASSKTGLNTEAFF,TGTGCCAGCAGCAAGACAGGGTTGAACACTGAAGCTTTCTTT
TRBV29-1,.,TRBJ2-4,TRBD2,CSVRGTSGNLAKNIQYF,TGCAGCGTCCGGGGGACTAGCGGGAATCTAGCCAAAAACATTCAGTACTTC
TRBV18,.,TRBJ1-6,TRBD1,CASSPGQVYNSPLHF,TGTGCCAGCTCACCGGGACAGGTCTATAATTCACCCCTCCACTTT
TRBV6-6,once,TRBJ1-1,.,CASSISDTEAFF,TGTGCCAGCAGTATTTCGGACACTGAAGCTTTCTTT
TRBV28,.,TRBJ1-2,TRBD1,CASSLTGTGGIYGYTF,TGTGCCAGCAGCCTTACCGGGACAGGGGGAATCTATGGCTACACCTTC
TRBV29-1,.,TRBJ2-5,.,CSVIKAETQYF,TGCAGCGTGATAAAAGCGGAGACCCAGTACTTC
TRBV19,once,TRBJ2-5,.,CASSIAGIETQYF,TGTGCCAGTAGTATAGCGGGGATTGAGACCCAGTACTTC
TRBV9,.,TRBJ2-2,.,CASSAGRESGELFF,TGTGCCAGCAGCGCGGGCCGGGAGAGCGGGGAGCTGTTTTTT
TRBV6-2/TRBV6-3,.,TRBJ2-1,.,CASSYFSAAYNEQFF,TGTGCCAGCAGTTACTTTAGCGCCGCCTACAATGAGCAGTTCTTC
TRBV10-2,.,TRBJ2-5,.,CASSEGGQYQETQYF,TGCGCCAGCAGTGAAGGGGGTCAGTACCAAGAGACCCAGTACTTC
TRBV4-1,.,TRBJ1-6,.,CASSQGGRTSSYNSPLHF,TGCGCCAGCAGCCAGGGGGGGCGGACGAGCTCCTATAATTCACCCCTCCACTTT
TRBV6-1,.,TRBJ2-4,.,CASSEGADVAKNIQYF,TGTGCCAGCAGTGAAGGAGCGGACGTAGCCAAAAACATTCAGTACTTC
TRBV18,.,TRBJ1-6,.,CASSPLGRLNNSPLHF,TGTGCCAGCTCACCACTAGGCCGACTAAATAATTCACCCCTCCACTTT
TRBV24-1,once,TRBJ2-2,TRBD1,CATGDRANTGELFF,TGTGCCACCGGTGACAGGGCGAACACCGGGGAGCTGTTTTTT